The 2 T cell receptor beta chains presented below share a single source sample, sequenced in a study of a mutant IDH1 vaccine in newly diagnosed glioma. Stated time point: baseline, week 1 (first vaccination visit). Described treatment: pre-vaccination baseline after standard-of-care therapy. Clones were read by immunoSEQ multiplex PCR, and TCRdb kept only the in-frame ones, dropping some. The sample includes about 92,000 clones, 80% to 90% of them seen just once. Sequences were derived from PBMCs, sampled from a glioma patient treated with radiotherapy, temozolomide or both. The receptors were gathered from a woman in her forties or fifties with glioma.

This clone was seen a handful of times. The CDR3 coding sequence is TGTGCCAGCAGTCCGGGGGGAGCCGGGTACACCTTC. It specifies CASSPGGAGYTF. The V call is TRBV27, the J call TRBJ1-2; perhaps TRBD1 as D (5 bases). Trimming took 5 bases from V and 11 from J, leaving 15 bases between them. The CDR3 loop spans 12 amino acids. Germline CDR1 MNHEY, CDR2 SMNVEV (reference sequence).

This rearrangement joins TRBV7-2 to TRBJ2-7, with TRBD2 matching over 12 bases. With 2 bases clipped from V and 4 bases from J, the junction kept 3 bases outside the gene matches. This CDR3 has 15 amino acids. Germline V gives CDR1 SGHTA, CDR2 FQGNSA. CDR3 protein: CASSLRLAGGYEQYF. CDR3 bases: TGTGCCAGCAGCTTAAGGCTAGCGGGGGGGTACGAGCAGTACTTC.